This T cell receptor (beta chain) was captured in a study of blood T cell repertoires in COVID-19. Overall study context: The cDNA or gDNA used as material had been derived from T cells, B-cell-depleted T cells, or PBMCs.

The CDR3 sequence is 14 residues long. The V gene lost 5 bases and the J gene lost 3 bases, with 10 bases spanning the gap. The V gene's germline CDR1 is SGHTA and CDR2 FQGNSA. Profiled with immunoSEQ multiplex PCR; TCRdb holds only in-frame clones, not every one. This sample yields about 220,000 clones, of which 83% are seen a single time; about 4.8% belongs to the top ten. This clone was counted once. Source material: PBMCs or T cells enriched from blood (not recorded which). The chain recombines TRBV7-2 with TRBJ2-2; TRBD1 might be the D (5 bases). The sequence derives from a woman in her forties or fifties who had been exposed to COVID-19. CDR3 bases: TGTGCCAGCAGCGGGGCCCCGGACACCGGGGAGCTGTTTTTT. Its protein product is CASSGAPDTGELFF.